This entry is about one T cell receptor beta chain. This sample stems from a study of cytomegalovirus exposure and HLA in healthy donors. The PCR contained 60 Vbeta and 13 Jbeta primers. Here immunoSEQ multiplex PCR was the method, and the copy in TCRdb shows in-frame clones only, minus some. The table includes around 20,000 clones, about four fifths detected once. The receptor was isolated from a human donor in good health. Sequencing used PBMCs.

The CDR3 protein is CASSHWTGNYGYTF. In nucleotides, the CDR3 is TGTGCCAGCTCACATTGGACAGGGAACTATGGCTACACCTTC. This chain joins TRBV18 and TRBJ1-2; 8 nucleotides match TRBD1. Per the germline V gene, CDR1 is KGHSH and CDR2 is LQKENI. The CDR3 consists of 14 residues. Germline trimming cut 4 bases from V and 2 bases from J; bases unmatched to any gene: 3.